Included here is one TCR beta chain sequence, with context. What it binds is unknown. The data are from a study of cytomegalovirus exposure and HLA in healthy donors. Germline-derived CDR1 and CDR2 are SNHLY and FYNNEI. The CDR3 runs to 15 residues. The ends were cut back, 3 bases at V and 8 bases at J, with 16 bases in the middle. Findings and limits, study-wide: Listed as cytomegalovirus-associated were over 150 TCR beta chains. In a later analysis, several top co-occurrence clusters appeared linked to parvovirus B19, influenza, CMV and Epstein-Barr virus. Reportedly, fewer N-insertions than the approximately 680-donor mean appeared in an Asian-associated ancestry cluster in a later analysis.

The PCR had 60 Vbeta and 13 Jbeta primers. TCRdb's copy holds only in-frame clones and misses some; the assay was immunoSEQ multiplex PCR. The profile covers under 200,000 clones, with roughly 76% appearing a single time and about 6% taken by the ten largest. The genes are TRBV2 and TRBJ2-2; D is perhaps TRBD2 (5 bases). This sequence was found in a man aged 40-55 years in good health and CMV-seropositive. Material: PBMCs. This chain's CDR3 is CASSERGMKKGELFF. DNA of the CDR3: TGTGCCAGCAGTGAGCGAGGGATGAAGAAAGGGGAGCTGTTTTTT.